This is a list of T cell receptor beta chains from one sample in a study of T cell responses to AZD1222 COVID-19 vaccine. Produced via immunoSEQ multiplex PCR; TCRdb's table is partial and in-frame only. The data show approximately 140,000 clones, about nine tenths seen once. Material: peripheral blood, obtained 28 days after the second AZD1222 dose. The receptor set was obtained from an adult who received the AZD1222 COVID-19 vaccine. The CDR3 runs from the conserved cysteine through the conserved F or W. A D gene is named only where the DNA matches it firmly. Rows give clone size only sometimes, using once, few, many, or a class for an expanded clone.

abundance	d_gene	v_gene	j_gene	CDR3nt	CDR3aa
once	TRBD1	TRBV5-1	TRBJ2-2	TGCGCCAGCCAAAAGGCGGACAGGGGATATACCGGGGAGCTGTTTTTT	CASQKADRGYTGELFF
.	.	TRBV10-2	TRBJ2-3	TGCGCCAGCAGTGACGACGTCCCTTCCGTAGATACGCAGTATTTT	CASSDDVPSVDTQYF
.	.	TRBV19	TRBJ1-2	TGTGCCAGTAGTATAGGGGGCAGAAACTATGGCTACACCTTC	CASSIGGRNYGYTF
.	.	TRBV5-4	TRBJ1-4	TGTGCCAGCAGCTTGGATCGGGAAGTAAGTAATGAAAAACTGTTTTTT	CASSLDREVSNEKLFF
.	.	TRBV6-6	TRBJ1-2	TGTGCCAGCAGTTCGCTCTCTTCCACCTTC	CASSSLSSTF
.	.	TRBV18	TRBJ2-3	TGTGCCAGCTCACCACTAAGTCGCTCGAGGGAAGATACGCAGTATTTT	CASSPLSRSREDTQYF
.	.	TRBV2	TRBJ2-1	TGTGCCAGCAGTGAAGCGCTTTCCGGTGCTGAGCAGTTCTTC	CASSEALSGAEQFF
.	.	TRBV9	TRBJ1-1	TGTGCCAGCAGCGTAGAGGGGGGGACGGCTGAAGCTTTCTTT	CASSVEGGTAEAFF
.	.	TRBV2	TRBJ2-7	TGTGCCAGCAGTGTCCTTCGGGGGCAATTTGACCGGGGGCAGTACTTC	CASSVLRGQFDRGQYF
.	.	TRBV10-2	TRBJ1-1	TGCGCCAGCAGTGAGTCAGAAGGGCGGACGAACACTGAAGCTTTCTTT	CASSESEGRTNTEAFF
.	.	TRBV27	TRBJ1-5	TGTGCCAGCAGTCCCTCCAGCCCTTCCTGGTCAGGCAATCAGCCCCAGCATTTT	CASSPSSPSWSGNQPQHF
.	TRBD1	TRBV6-5	TRBJ2-7	TGTGCCAGCAGGAGGACGGGACAGGGGACCTTTGGGCAGTACTTC	CASRRTGQGTFGQYF
.	TRBD2	TRBV5-4	TRBJ2-1	TGTGCCAGCAGCTTGTCGGGAGGGCCCTACAATGAGCAGTTCTTC	CASSLSGGPYNEQFF
.	.	TRBV2	TRBJ2-5	TGTGCCAGCAGCGGGGCAGAGACCCAGTACTTC	CASSGAETQYF
.	.	TRBV7-9	TRBJ1-2	TGTGCCAGCAGCTTACTAGGGCCACTGGACTACACCTTC	CASSLLGPLDYTF
.	.	TRBV3-1/TRBV3-2	TRBJ1-1	TGTGCCAGCAGCCAAGGTAGCTTAAGGGCTTTCTTT	CASSQGSLRAFF
.	.	TRBV2	TRBJ1-4	TGTGCCAGCCGTACCGTTAGTGAAAAACTGTTTTTT	CASRTVSEKLFF
.	.	TRBV28	TRBJ1-5	TGTGCCAGCAGTTTATGGACGGGTAGCAATCAGCCCCAGCATTTT	CASSLWTGSNQPQHF
.	.	TRBV27	TRBJ1-5	TGTGCCAGCAGTTTATCGAGGGAGCAGCCCCAGCATTTT	CASSLSREQPQHF
.	.	TRBV11-2	TRBJ1-1	TGTGCCAGCAGCCACAAGACACGGAACACTGAAGCTTTCTTT	CASSHKTRNTEAFF
.	TRBD2	TRBV18	TRBJ2-5	TGTGCCAGCTCACCGAGGGGAGGGGACCAAGAGACCCAGTACTTC	CASSPRGGDQETQYF
.	.	TRBV4-2	TRBJ2-3	TGTGCCAGCAGCCAAGTGGCGGCTAGCCTTAACACAGATACGCAGTATTTT	CASSQVAASLNTDTQYF
once	TRBD2	TRBV6-6	TRBJ2-1	TGTGCCAGCAGTGCTTCAAGCGGGAGCAGCAATGAGCAGTTCTTC	CASSASSGSSNEQFF
.	TRBD2	TRBV27	TRBJ2-1	TGTGCCAGCAGTTTGACTAGCGGGAATCATGAGCAGTTCTTC	CASSLTSGNHEQFF
.	.	TRBV27	TRBJ1-1	TGTGCCAGCAGTTCAAATCGGGCCTTGGAGGACACTGAAGCTTTCTTT	CASSSNRALEDTEAFF
few	TRBD1	TRBV7-2	TRBJ2-7	TGTGCCAGCAGCCCCGGGACAGGGGGCGGCTACGAGCAGTACTTC	CASSPGTGGGYEQYF
.	.	TRBV5-6	TRBJ2-7	TGTGCCAGCAGCTTGGTAAATTACGAGCAGTACTTC	CASSLVNYEQYF
.	TRBD1	TRBV7-2	TRBJ1-6	TGTGCCAGCAGCTTAGGCTCTTACAGGGGCTTGTCGAGTAATTCACCCCTCCACTTT	CASSLGSYRGLSSNSPLHF
.	.	TRBV4-2	TRBJ1-3	TGTGCCAGCAGCCAAGAAACGTGGGCCTCAGCTGGAAACACCATATATTTT	CASSQETWASAGNTIYF
.	.	TRBV6-4	TRBJ1-2	TGTGCCAGCAGTGACGGAGCGTTGAACTATGGCTACACCTTC	CASSDGALNYGYTF
once	TRBD1	TRBV19	TRBJ1-5	TGTGCCAGTAGTACAACAGGGGAGAATCAGCCCCAGCATTTT	CASSTTGENQPQHF
.	.	TRBV11-2	TRBJ1-5	TGTGCCAGCAGCTTAGAGAGCAATCAGCCCCAGCATTTT	CASSLESNQPQHF
.	TRBD1	TRBV27	TRBJ1-1	TGTGCCAGTCGGACAGGGTGGACTGAAGCTTTCTTT	CASRTGWTEAFF
.	.	TRBV3-1/TRBV3-2	TRBJ1-4	TGTGCCAGCAGCCAGGGCGACAGTGCAACTAATGAAAAACTGTTTTTT	CASSQGDSATNEKLFF
.	.	TRBV5-1	TRBJ1-5	TGCGCCAGCAGCTTAGCTGGAGGGAATCAGCCCCAGCATTTT	CASSLAGGNQPQHF
.	TRBD1	TRBV13	TRBJ2-7	TGTGCCAGCAGCCCCTCTGGGACAGGGGGCTGGAGGAACGTCTACGAGCAGTACTTC	CASSPSGTGGWRNVYEQYF
.	.	TRBV10-3	TRBJ1-2	TGTGCCATCAGTGAGTCGAGGGAAATCTATGGCTACACCTTC	CAISESREIYGYTF
.	.	TRBV20-1	TRBJ1-1	TGCAGTGCGAGGACCGGGGTTGAAGCTTTCTTT	CSARTGVEAFF
.	TRBD2	TRBV27	TRBJ2-5	TGTGCCAGCAGTTTAGGGCGGGAGGGTAGCGGAGTTCAAGAGACCCAGTACTTC	CASSLGREGSGVQETQYF
.	.	TRBV3-1/TRBV3-2	TRBJ2-7	TGTGCCAGCAGCCTCCAGGAGGGTCCCTACGAGCAGTACTTC	CASSLQEGPYEQYF
.	.	TRBV2	TRBJ1-1	TGTGCCAGCAGTGAAGATGTGCAGCCCTCTGAAGCTTTCTTT	CASSEDVQPSEAFF
.	TRBD1	TRBV2	TRBJ1-4	TGTGCCAGCGGATTGGGGACAGGGTATGAAAAACTGTTTTTT	CASGLGTGYEKLFF
.	.	TRBV11-2	TRBJ1-6	TGTGCCAGCAGTTCCGGGAGAGATCCCTCCTATAATTCACCCCTCCACTTT	CASSSGRDPSYNSPLHF
.	.	TRBV3-1/TRBV3-2	TRBJ1-6	TGTGCCAGCAGCCGTTCTCGGACAGTATTAGGCTCACCCCTCCACTTT	CASSRSRTVLGSPLHF
.	TRBD1	TRBV19	TRBJ1-5	TGTGCCAGTACCGTGGGCAGGGGGGCCCAGCCCCAGCATTTT	CASTVGRGAQPQHF
once	.	TRBV20-1	TRBJ2-1	TGCAGTGCTAGTACTAGCGGAGGGGGCATAGAGCAGTTCTTC	CSASTSGGGIEQFF
.	.	TRBV7-2	TRBJ2-2	TGTGCCAGCAGCGCCCTTTCGAGGGCCGGGGAGCTGTTTTTT	CASSALSRAGELFF
few	TRBD1	TRBV5-1	TRBJ1-2	TGCGCCAGCAGCTTGGAGGGACAGGGGGATGGCTACACCTTC	CASSLEGQGDGYTF